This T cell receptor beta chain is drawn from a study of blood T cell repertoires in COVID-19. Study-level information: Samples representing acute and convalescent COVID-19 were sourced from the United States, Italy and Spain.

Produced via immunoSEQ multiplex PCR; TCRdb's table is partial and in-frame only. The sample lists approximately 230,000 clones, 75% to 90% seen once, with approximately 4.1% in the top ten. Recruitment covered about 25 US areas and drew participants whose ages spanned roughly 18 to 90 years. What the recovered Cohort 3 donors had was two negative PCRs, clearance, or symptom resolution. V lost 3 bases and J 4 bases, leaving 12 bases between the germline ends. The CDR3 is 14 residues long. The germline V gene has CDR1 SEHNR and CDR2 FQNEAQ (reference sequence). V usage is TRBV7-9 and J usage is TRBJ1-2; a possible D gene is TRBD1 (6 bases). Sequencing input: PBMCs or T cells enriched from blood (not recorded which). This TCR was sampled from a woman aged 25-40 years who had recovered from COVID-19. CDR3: CASSFLGGAYGYTF. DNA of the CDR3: TGTGCCAGCAGCTTTCTGGGGGGGGCCTATGGCTACACCTTC.